The subject of this entry is one TCR beta chain. Its antigen remains unidentified. The data derive from a study of blood T cells in healthy people across ages. Across the whole study: With template switching, about one barcoded beta molecule was captured per two T cells. Broader study findings: In the absence of known donor CMV status, changes in expanded clonotypes were possibly confounded.

V lost 6 bases to trimming and J lost 1 base, with 17 bases between them. This CDR3 contains 16 residues. Per germline, CDR1 SGDLS and CDR2 YYNGEE. A second PCR, run for roughly 7 to 12 cycles, used a sample-barcoded 5' primer plus a J-beta primer mix. TCRdb processed the 5' RACE reads anew with MiXCR; each CDR3 protein has one entry. The data contain 750,000 to 850,000 distinct CDR3 sequences, around 25% of them singletons. The same specimen was also included in a second study, on T cells of mothers and their children. That publication notes: The overlap seen between related mothers and children slightly exceeded that of unrelated pairs, though not significantly.

The sequence came from a boy aged 10-17 years in good health. Material: blood. This chain connects TRBV9 to TRBJ2-1; D may be TRBD2 (6 bases). For the CDR3, the DNA is TGTGCCAGCAACCTAGTGGGGGGAAGGTCCTACAATGAGCAGTTCTTC. Residues: CASNLVGGRSYNEQFF. Full variable domain (missing parts from reference TRBV9 and TRBJ2-1): DSGVTQTPKHLITATGQRVTLRCSPRSGDLSVYWYQQSLDQGLQFLIQYYNGEERAKGNILERFSAQQFPDLHSELNLSSLELGDSALYFCASNLVGGRSYNEQFFGPGTRLTVL.